This T cell receptor beta chain derives from a study of OX40 agonist ivuxolimab in advanced cancers. Study-wide context: Prior therapy, whether anti-PD-1, anti-PD-L1 or anti-CTLA-4, was allowed, and roughly 44% had some.

In germline, CDR1 is MNHEY, CDR2 SMNVEV (reference sequence). With 6 bases removed from V and 4 bases from J, the gap between germline ends came to 27 bases. The CDR3 runs to 18 residues. Data came from immunoSEQ multiplex PCR; TCRdb stores just in-frame clones and leaves some out. Of about 19,000 clones in the sample, more than 80% were seen once. The receptor comes from an adult with an advanced solid tumor such as melanoma, head and neck, liver or kidney cancer. The rearrangement joins TRBV27 to TRBJ1-2; D is unclear. Sequences were derived from CD4+ or CD8+ T cells sorted from blood, sampled in a trial of the OX40 agonist ivuxolimab. The CDR3 sequence is CASSALHPDREDSYGYTF. CDR3 bases: TGTGCCAGCAGCGCATTACACCCGGACCGCGAAGACTCCTATGGCTACACCTTC.